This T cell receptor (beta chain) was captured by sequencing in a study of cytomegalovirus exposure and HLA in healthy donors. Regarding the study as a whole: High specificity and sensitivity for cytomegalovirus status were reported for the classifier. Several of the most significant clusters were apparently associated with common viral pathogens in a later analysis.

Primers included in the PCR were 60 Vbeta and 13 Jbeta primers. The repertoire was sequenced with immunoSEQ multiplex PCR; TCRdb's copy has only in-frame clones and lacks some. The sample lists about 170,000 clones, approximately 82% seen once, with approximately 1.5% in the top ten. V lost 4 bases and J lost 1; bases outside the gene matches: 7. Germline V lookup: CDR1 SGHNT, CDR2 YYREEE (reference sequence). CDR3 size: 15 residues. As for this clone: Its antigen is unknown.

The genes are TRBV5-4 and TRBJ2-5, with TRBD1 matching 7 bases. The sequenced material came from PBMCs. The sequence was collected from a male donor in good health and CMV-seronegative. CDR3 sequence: CASSRQGSSQETQYF. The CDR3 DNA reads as TGTGCCAGCAGCAGACAGGGCTCCTCCCAAGAGACCCAGTACTTC.